A single sample is the source of the 11 T cell receptor beta chains below, sequenced in a study of T cell responses to AZD1222 COVID-19 vaccine. The method was immunoSEQ multiplex PCR; TCRdb's version includes in-frame clones alone and lacks a portion of them. The repertoire holds 150,000 or so clones, with around 91% as singletons. The sample was peripheral blood, taken on day 0 of AZD1222 vaccination. The source is an adult in good health.

This clone was seen just once. J is TRBJ1-4 and V is TRBV19; the D is unclear. The CDR3 is 14 amino acids. The ends were cut back, 7 bases at V and 8 bases at J, with 17 bases in the middle. Per germline, CDR1 LNHDA and CDR2 SQIVND (reference sequence). The CDR3 nucleotides read TGTGCCAGTACGAGGCAGCCGAAGTCGGAAAAACTGTTTTTT. Its translation is CASTRQPKSEKLFF. Drawing the rest from reference TRBV19 and TRBJ1-4, the complete variable domain is DGGITQSPKYLFRKEGQNVTLSCEQNLNHDAMYWYRQDPGQGLRLIYYSQIVNDFQKGDIAEGYSVSREKKESFPLTVTSAQKNPTAFYLCASTRQPKSEKLFFGSGTQLSVL.

The V and J genes are TRBV29-1 and TRBJ2-3; 9 positions agree with TRBD2. J was trimmed by 4 bases and V by 6 bases; bases with no gene match: 8. This CDR3 comprises 14 residues. The germline gives CDR1 SQVTM, CDR2 ANQGSEA. This CDR3 reads CSVRAGGLPDTQYF. In DNA, the CDR3 is TGCAGCGTCCGCGCGGGGGGGCTCCCAGATACGCAGTATTTT.

J is TRBJ2-2 and V is TRBV7-2; no definite D call. CDR3 length equals 15 residues. Looked up from germline, CDR1 is SGHTA and CDR2 is FQGNSA. V was pared by 5 bases and J by 0 bases, with 10 bases between. The CDR3 loop is CASSQASANTGELFF. CDR3 bases: TGTGCCAGCAGCCAGGCGTCTGCGAACACCGGGGAGCTGTTTTTT.

The chain is built from TRBV9 and TRBJ2-7; tentative D call: TRBD1 (5 bases). CDR3 length: 15 residues. Deletions cut 0 bases from V and 2 bases from J, with 12 bases between. Germline CDR1 SGDLS, CDR2 YYNGEE. In DNA form, the CDR3 reads TGTGCCAGCAGCGTAGATCAGGGAAACCCCTACGAGCAGTACTTC. Its protein product is CASSVDQGNPYEQYF.

The chain links TRBV7-2 to TRBJ1-5; tentative D call: TRBD1 (6 bases). Germline CDR1 and CDR2: SGHTA and FQGNSA. The germline V and J ends were trimmed by 4 bases and 3 bases, with 13 bases remaining between them. This CDR3 has 15 residues. The CDR3 sequence: CASSSVRGANQPQHF. The CDR3 nucleotides read TGTGCCAGCAGCTCGGTCCGGGGGGCCAATCAGCCCCAGCATTTT.

In DNA form, the CDR3 reads TGTGCCAGCAGCCAAGGGGACAGGGGGCACACTGAAGCTTTCTTT. Amino acid sequence: CASSQGDRGHTEAFF. The chain carries TRBV3-1 (or the pseudogene TRBV3-2) and TRBJ1-1, with 12 nucleotides matching TRBD1. This CDR3 is built from 15 residues. V was pared by 1 base and J by 3 bases, with 0 bases of the junction left unmatched. CDR1 and CDR2 (germline): LGHDT, YNNKEL (reference sequence).

The chain has TRBV5-1 and TRBJ2-7; D is possibly TRBD1 (6 bases). Germline CDR1 SGHRS, CDR2 YFSETQ. The CDR3 is 13 amino acids. V dropped 3 bases and J dropped 5 bases, with 12 bases sitting between them. This chain's CDR3 is CASSSEQGNEQYF. The CDR3 DNA follows: TGCGCCAGCAGCTCCGAACAGGGAAACGAGCAGTACTTC.

The V call is TRBV13, the J call TRBJ1-2, with D hard to call. V shed 0 bases and J shed 1 base, with 6 bases lying between them. CDR1 PRHDT and CDR2 FYEKMQ come from the germline V gene (reference sequence). The CDR3 has 14 amino acids. CDR3 nucleotides: TGTGCCAGCAGCTTAGGGGCCAATAACTATGGCTACACCTTC. It encodes CASSLGANNYGYTF.

The chain joins TRBV6-5 to TRBJ2-3; 9 bases match TRBD2. Losses at the gene ends were 0 bases for V and 3 bases for J; bases not matched to a gene: 4. Germline V lookup: CDR1 MNHEY, CDR2 SVGAGI. This CDR3 is built from 16 residues. CDR3 bases: TGTGCCAGCAGTTACTCGGCTAGCGGGGTTACAGATACGCAGTATTTT. It translates to CASSYSASGVTDTQYF.

This chain uses TRBV7-6 with TRBJ2-2, with 7 positions matching TRBD2. V lost 5 bases, J lost 1 base, and 7 bases stayed unmatched. The CDR3 contains 16 residues. Germline-derived CDR1 and CDR2 are SGHVS and FNYEAQ. This CDR3 is CASSGPLAVNTGELFF. As DNA, the CDR3 is TGTGCCAGCAGCGGCCCGCTAGCGGTGAACACCGGGGAGCTGTTTTTT.

Only one count was recorded for this clone. This rearrangement joins TRBV6-5 to TRBJ2-7, with TRBD1 matching 9 bases. This CDR3 contains 14 residues. Germline V gene sequence: CDR1 MNHEY, CDR2 SVGAGI. The chain's CDR3 is CAIFRQGGTYEQYF. CDR3 nucleotide sequence: TGTGCGATCTTTCGACAGGGGGGAACCTACGAGCAGTACTTC.